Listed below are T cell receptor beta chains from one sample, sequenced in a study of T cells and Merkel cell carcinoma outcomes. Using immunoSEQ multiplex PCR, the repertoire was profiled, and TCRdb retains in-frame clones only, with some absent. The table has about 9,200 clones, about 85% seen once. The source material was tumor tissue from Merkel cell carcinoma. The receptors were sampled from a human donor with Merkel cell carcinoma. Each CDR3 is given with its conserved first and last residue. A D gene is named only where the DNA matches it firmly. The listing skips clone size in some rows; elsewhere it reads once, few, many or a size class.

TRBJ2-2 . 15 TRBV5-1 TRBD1 TGCGCCAGCAGCTTGAGACAGGGAAACACCGGGGAGCTGTTTTTT CASSLRQGNTGELFF
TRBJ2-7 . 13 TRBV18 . TGTGCCAGCTCAGTCGGACTTGCCTACGAGCAGTACTTC CASSVGLAYEQYF
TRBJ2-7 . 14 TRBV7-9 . TGTGCCAGCAGCTTAGAGTTTTCCTACGGGGAGCAGTACTTC CASSLEFSYGEQYF
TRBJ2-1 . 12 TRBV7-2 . TGTGCCAGCAGAAGGGCCTACAATGAGCAGTTCTTC CASRRAYNEQFF
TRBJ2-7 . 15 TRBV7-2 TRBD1 TGTGCCAGCCGCGCCGACAGGGGGCTTTTCAACGAGCAGTACTTC CASRADRGLFNEQYF
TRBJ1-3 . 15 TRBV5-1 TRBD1 TGCGCCAGCAAGGTCGAGGGGGCATCTGGAAACACCATATATTTT CASKVEGASGNTIYF
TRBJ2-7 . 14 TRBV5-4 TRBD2 TGTGCCAGCAGCGGCTCCGGGACTATATACGAGCAGTACTTC CASSGSGTIYEQYF
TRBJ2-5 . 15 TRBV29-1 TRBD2 TGCAGCGGCGGGGGGAATCGGGAGATTACGGAGACCCAGTACTTC CSGGGNREITETQYF
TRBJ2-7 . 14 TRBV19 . TGTGCCAGTAGTACGCGACAGCGCTCCTACGAGCAGTACTTC CASSTRQRSYEQYF
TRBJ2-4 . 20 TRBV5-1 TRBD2 TGCGCCAGCAGCTTGTCCGGTGGGGGGGTTTCCTCCGTAGCCAAAAACATTCAGTACTTC CASSLSGGGVSSVAKNIQYF
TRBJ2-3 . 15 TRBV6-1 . TGTGCCAGCAGTGGGAGGGACTCGCACACAGATACGCAGTATTTT CASSGRDSHTDTQYF
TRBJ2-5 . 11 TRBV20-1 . TGCAGTGCCCCTAATGGGGAGACCCAGTACTTC CSAPNGETQYF
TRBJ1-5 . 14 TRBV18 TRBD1 TGTGCCAGCTCAACAGGGGGTAGTAATCAGCCCCAGCATTTT CASSTGGSNQPQHF
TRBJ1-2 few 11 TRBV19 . TGTGCCAGTAGTGAGTTCTATGGCTACACCTTC CASSEFYGYTF
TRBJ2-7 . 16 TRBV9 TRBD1 TGTGCCAGCAGCTCCCGGGGACCGGGACAGGGGGGGGAGCAGTACTTC CASSSRGPGQGGEQYF
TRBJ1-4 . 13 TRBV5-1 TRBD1 TGCGCCAGCAGGCTGGACAGGGTTGAAAAACTGTTTTTT CASRLDRVEKLFF
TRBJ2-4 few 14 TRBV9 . TGTGCCAGCAGCCCCAGCCTAGCCAAAAACATTCAGTACTTC CASSPSLAKNIQYF
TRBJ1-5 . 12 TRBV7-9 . TGTGCCAGCAGCCGAGACACTCAGCCCCAGCATTTT CASSRDTQPQHF
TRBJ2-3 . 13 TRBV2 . TGTGCCAACCACCGGGTTCGCACAGATACGCAGTATTTT CANHRVRTDTQYF
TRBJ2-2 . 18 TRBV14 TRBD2 TGTGCCAGCAGCCAACCGTCTCGGGGCCAGCGGGGCACCGGGGAGCTGTTTTTT CASSQPSRGQRGTGELFF
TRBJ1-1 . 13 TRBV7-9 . TGTGCCAGCAGCTCACTTCTGAACACTGAAGCTTTCTTT CASSSLLNTEAFF
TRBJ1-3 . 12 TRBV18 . TGTGCCAGCTCAACGGTTTCAAACACCATATATTTT CASSTVSNTIYF
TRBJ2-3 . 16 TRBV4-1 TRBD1 TGCGCCAGCAGCCCCTCCAGGGGGCCGGTCACAGATACGCAGTATTTT CASSPSRGPVTDTQYF
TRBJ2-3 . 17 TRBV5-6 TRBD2 TGTGCCAGCAGCTTGGAGCAGCGGGGGGACCCAAAAATTACGCAGTATTTT CASSLEQRGDPKITQYF
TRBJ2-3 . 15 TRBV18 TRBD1 TGTGCCAGCTCACCAACAGGGGTTACCACAGATACGCAGTATTTT CASSPTGVTTDTQYF
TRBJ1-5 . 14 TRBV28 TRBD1 TGTGCCAGCAGTTCTGACAGGGGGAGAAGACCTCAGCATTTT CASSSDRGRRPQHF
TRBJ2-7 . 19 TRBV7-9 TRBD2 TGTGCCAGCAGCTTAGATCCGCGGGGGGGTGGGGACTTACCCTCAGAGCAGTACTTC CASSLDPRGGGDLPSEQYF
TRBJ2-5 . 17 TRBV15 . TGTGCCACCAGCAGAGATCTGAGACGTTTGTCCCAAGAGACCCAGTACTTC CATSRDLRRLSQETQYF
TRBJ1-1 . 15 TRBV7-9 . TGTGCCAGCAGCTTAGGTGTAGGAATGAACACTGAAGCTTTCTTT CASSLGVGMNTEAFF
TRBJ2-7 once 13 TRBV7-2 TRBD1 TGTGCCAGCAGCTCCGACAGGGGCTACGAGCAGTACTTC CASSSDRGYEQYF
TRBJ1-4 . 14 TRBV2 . TGTGCCAGCAGTGAACAGGGAGTACGGGAAAAACTGTTTTTT CASSEQGVREKLFF
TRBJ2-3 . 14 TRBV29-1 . TGCAGCGTGGGGGGGCTAGCAGCGACAGATACGCAGTATTTT CSVGGLAATDTQYF
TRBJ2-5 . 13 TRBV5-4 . TGTGCCAGCAGCCCCGGGCCACTGGAGACCCAGTACTTC CASSPGPLETQYF
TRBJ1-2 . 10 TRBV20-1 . TGCAGTGCTCATAGGGAAGGCTACACCTTT CSAHREGYTF
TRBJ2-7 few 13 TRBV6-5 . TGTGCCAGCACCTTGCATGCGGGGAAAGAGCAGTACTTC CASTLHAGKEQYF
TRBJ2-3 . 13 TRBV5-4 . TGTGCCAGCAGCTTGGGAGCGGGAGATACGCAGTATTTT CASSLGAGDTQYF
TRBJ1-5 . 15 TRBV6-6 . TGTGCCAGCAGATCCACAGGGACTAGCAATCAGCCCCAGCATTTT CASRSTGTSNQPQHF
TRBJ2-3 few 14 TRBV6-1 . TGTGCCAGCAGCCGGGACCGTAACACAGATACGCAGTATTTT CASSRDRNTDTQYF
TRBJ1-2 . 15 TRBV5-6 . TGTGCCAGCAGCTTAACTATAACGGACAACTATGGCTACACCTTC CASSLTITDNYGYTF
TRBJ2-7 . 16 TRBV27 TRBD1 TGTGCCAGCAGTAAATCACTGGGACAGGGGAGTTCCGGGCAGTACTTC CASSKSLGQGSSGQYF
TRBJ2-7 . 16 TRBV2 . TGTGCCAGCAGGGCAGGGCCTCCGCCTACGGTGGACGAGCAGTACTTC CASRAGPPPTVDEQYF
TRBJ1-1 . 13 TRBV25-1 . TGTGCCAGCAGTGCCAGGGTATACACTGAAGCTTTCTTT CASSARVYTEAFF
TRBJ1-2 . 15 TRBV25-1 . TGTGCCAGCAGTGAATTGGCGGGGGCGGACTATGGCTACACCTTC CASSELAGADYGYTF
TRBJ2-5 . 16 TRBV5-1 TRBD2 TGCGCCAGCAGCTTCCGACTAGCGGGGGGCATAGAGACCCAGTACTTC CASSFRLAGGIETQYF
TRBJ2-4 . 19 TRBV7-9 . TGTGCCAGCAGCTTAGTATCCCCCCGGCAGACTCTAGCCAAAAACATTCAGTACTTC CASSLVSPRQTLAKNIQYF
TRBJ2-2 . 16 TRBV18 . TGTGCCAGCTCACCCTTAACAGCTCTGAACACCGGGGAGCTGTTTTTT CASSPLTALNTGELFF
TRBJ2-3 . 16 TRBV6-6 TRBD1 TGTGCCAGCAGTTCGAGGGTGGGACAGAGCACAGATACGCAGTATTTT CASSSRVGQSTDTQYF
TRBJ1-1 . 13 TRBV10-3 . TGTGCCATCAGTGTAGGGGGGCAGCGAGAAGCTTTCTTT CAISVGGQREAFF
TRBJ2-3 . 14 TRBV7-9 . TGTGCCAGCAGCTTAGGGGATAGAAGGGATACGCAGTATTTT CASSLGDRRDTQYF
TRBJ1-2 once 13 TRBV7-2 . TGTGCCAGCCTTCTTTCCGGGGCGGCCCCCCACACCTTC CASLLSGAAPHTF
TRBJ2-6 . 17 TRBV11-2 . TGTGCCAGCAGCTTACCTCCAGGGAGCCCTGGGGCCAACGTCCTGACTTTC CASSLPPGSPGANVLTF
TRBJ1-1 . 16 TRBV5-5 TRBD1 TGTGCCAGCAGCTCTCCGCCGGGACAGGTGGGCTCTGAAGCTTTCTTT CASSSPPGQVGSEAFF
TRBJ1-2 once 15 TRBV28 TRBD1 TGTGCCAGCAGTTCTCCGGGACAGGGAGAGAGAGGCTACACCTTC CASSSPGQGERGYTF
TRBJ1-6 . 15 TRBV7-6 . TGTGCCAGCAGCTCTAGGGGGAGTGGAACTTCACCCCTCCACTTT CASSSRGSGTSPLHF
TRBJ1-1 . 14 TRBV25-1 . TGTGCCAGCTCCCTGGGAACGGGGGTCACTGAAGCTTTCTTT CASSLGTGVTEAFF
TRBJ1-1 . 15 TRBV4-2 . TGTGCCAGCAGCCCCCGCGTAGGGTGGCAGACTGAAGCTTTCTTT CASSPRVGWQTEAFF
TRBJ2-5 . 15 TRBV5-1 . TGCGCCAGCAGCTTAGGACCCTTCGGGACAGAGACCCAGTACTTC CASSLGPFGTETQYF
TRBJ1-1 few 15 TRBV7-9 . TGTGCCAGCAGCTTAGTGGCCCTACGAAACACTGAAGCTTTCTTT CASSLVALRNTEAFF
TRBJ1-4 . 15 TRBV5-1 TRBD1 TGCGCCAGCAGCACGACAGGGGGCGCGGGTGAAAAACTGTTTTTT CASSTTGGAGEKLFF